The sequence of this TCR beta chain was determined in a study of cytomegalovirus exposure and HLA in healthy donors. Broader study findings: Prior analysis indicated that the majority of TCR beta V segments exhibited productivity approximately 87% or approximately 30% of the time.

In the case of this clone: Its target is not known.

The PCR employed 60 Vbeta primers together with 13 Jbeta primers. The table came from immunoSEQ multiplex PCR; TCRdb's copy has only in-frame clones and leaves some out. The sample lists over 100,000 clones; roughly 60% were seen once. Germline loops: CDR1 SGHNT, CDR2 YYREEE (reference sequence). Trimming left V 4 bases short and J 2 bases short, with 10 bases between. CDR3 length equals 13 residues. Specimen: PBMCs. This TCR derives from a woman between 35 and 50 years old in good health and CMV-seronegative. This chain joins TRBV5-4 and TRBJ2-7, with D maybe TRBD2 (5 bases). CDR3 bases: TGTGCCAGCAGCGCTATCGGGGCCTACGAGCAGTACTTC. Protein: CASSAIGAYEQYF.